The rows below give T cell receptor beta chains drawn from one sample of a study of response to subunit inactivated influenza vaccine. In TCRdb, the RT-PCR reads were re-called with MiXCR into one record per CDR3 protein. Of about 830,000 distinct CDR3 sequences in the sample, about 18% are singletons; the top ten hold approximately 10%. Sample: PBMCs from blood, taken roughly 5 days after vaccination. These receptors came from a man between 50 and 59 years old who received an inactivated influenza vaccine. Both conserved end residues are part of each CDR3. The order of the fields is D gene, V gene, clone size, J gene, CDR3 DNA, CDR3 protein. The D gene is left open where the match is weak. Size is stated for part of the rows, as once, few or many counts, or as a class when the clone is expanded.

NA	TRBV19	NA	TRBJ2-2	TGTGCCAGTAGTGGCAGGGTATTTGGAACCGGGGAGCTGTTTTTT	CASSGRVFGTGELFF
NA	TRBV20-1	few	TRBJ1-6	TGCAGTGCTAGAGGTGGGAGCTCCTATAATTCACCCCTCCACTTT	CSARGGSSYNSPLHF
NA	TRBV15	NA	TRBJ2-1	TGTGCCACCTCCGGGACGGACTACAATGAGCAGTTCTTC	CATSGTDYNEQFF
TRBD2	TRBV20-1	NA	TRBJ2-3	TGCAGTGCTACCCAACTAGCGGGAGGGTTAGATACGCAGTATTTT	CSATQLAGGLDTQYF
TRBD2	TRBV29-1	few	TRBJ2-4	TGCAGCGCTGGGACTAGCGGGAGTTACATTCAGTACTTC	CSAGTSGSYIQYF
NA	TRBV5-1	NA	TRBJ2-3	TGCGCCAGCAGACTAACTTTAGCCTACGAGCAGTATTTT	CASRLTLAYEQYF
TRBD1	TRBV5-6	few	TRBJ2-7	TGTGCCAGCAGCCGGGACAGGGACCCCTACGAGCAGTACTTC	CASSRDRDPYEQYF
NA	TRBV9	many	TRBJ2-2	TGTGCCAGCAGCCCCAGCGGGACACACGGGGAGCTGTTTTTT	CASSPSGTHGELFF
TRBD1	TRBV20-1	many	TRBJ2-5	TGCAGTGCTCCGGGACAGGGAGGAAAAGAGACCCAGTACTTC	CSAPGQGGKETQYF
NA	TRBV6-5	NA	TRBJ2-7	TGTGCCAGCAGTTACGGCGTCGGGACCTACGAGCAGTACTTC	CASSYGVGTYEQYF
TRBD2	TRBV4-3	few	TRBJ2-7	TGCGCCAGCAGCCAAGATCTCGGAGGGTTGATAGCGGGGGAGAAAAACGAGCAGTACTTC	CASSQDLGGLIAGEKNEQYF
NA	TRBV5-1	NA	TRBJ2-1	TGCGCCAGCAGCTTTCAGGGACAAGGCTCCTACAATGAGCAGTTCTTC	CASSFQGQGSYNEQFF
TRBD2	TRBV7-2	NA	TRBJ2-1	TGTGCCAGCAGCTCCCTTTGGGGCGGGAGGACCTACAATGAGCAGTTCTTC	CASSSLWGGRTYNEQFF
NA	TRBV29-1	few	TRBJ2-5	TGCAGCGCGGCTAGCGCACCCCCCCGAGAGACCCAGTACTTC	CSAASAPPRETQYF
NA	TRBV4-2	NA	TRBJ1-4	TGTGCCAGCAGCCAAGGGCGCGTGGGCGATGAAAAACTGTTTTTT	CASSQGRVGDEKLFF
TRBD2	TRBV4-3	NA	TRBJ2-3	TGCGCCAGCAGCTCCCTGACTAGCGGGAGGGCGTCTCACACAGATACGCAGTATTTT	CASSSLTSGRASHTDTQYF
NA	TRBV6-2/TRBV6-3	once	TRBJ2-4	TGTGCCAGCAGTTACAAGGAGGGGATGAAGAGGTACTTC	CASSYKEGMKRYF
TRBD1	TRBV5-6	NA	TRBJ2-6	TGTGCCAGCAGCCCCGGGACAGAGCAACACTCTGGGGCCAACGTCCTGACTTTC	CASSPGTEQHSGANVLTF
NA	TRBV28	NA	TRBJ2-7	TGTGCCAGCAGTCCCGGACTCTTCTCCTACGAGCAGTACTTC	CASSPGLFSYEQYF
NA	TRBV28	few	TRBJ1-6	TGTGCCAGCAGCCAATTGGACTTTTCGGATTCACCCCTCCACTTT	CASSQLDFSDSPLHF